This paragraph reports one T cell receptor (beta chain). The data were obtained in a study of blood T cell repertoires in COVID-19. In the study overall: Sites in the United States, Italy and Spain provided acute and convalescent COVID-19 samples. T cells, B-cell-depleted T cells, or PBMCs provided the cDNA or gDNA that served as material.

The assay was immunoSEQ multiplex PCR, and TCRdb's table has in-frame clones only and misses some. The sample shows tens of thousands of clones, roughly 84% of them seen only once. The V segment lost 0 bases and the J segment 1 base; nucleotides outside the gene matches: 3. This CDR3 has 16 amino acids. Germline CDR1 MNHNS, CDR2 SASEGT. The material sequenced was peripheral blood. The V call is TRBV6-1, the J call TRBJ2-3; TRBD2 matches 8 bases. The sequence was collected from a man aged 50 to 59 with acute or convalescent COVID-19. CDR3 amino acids: CASSEAAGLGTDTQYF. DNA for the CDR3: TGTGCCAGCAGTGAAGCGGCGGGACTAGGCACAGATACGCAGTATTTT.